Presented here are 17 T cell receptor beta chains from one specimen sequenced in a study of CD8+CD57+ T cells in acquired aplastic anemia. Using genomic DNA as the template, TCR beta VDJ and CDR3 profiling was carried out. TCRdb reanalysed the reads using MiXCR and keeps one entry per CDR3 protein. Of about 120,000 distinct CDR3 sequences in the sample, under 65% were seen once. Patients sequenced had flow cytometry evidence of CD8+CD57+ cell expansion. Sample: sorted CD4+, CD8+, or CD8+CD57+ T cells (not recorded which) from PBMCs. The receptors stem from a human donor with aplastic anemia.

The gene calls are TRBV4-2 and TRBJ2-3; a possible D gene is TRBD2 (7 bases). Germline CDR1 and CDR2: LGHNA and YNFKEQ. Trimming removed 4 bases from V and 1 base from J, with 15 bases in between. There are 16 residues in the CDR3. The CDR3 region is CASSPHRGAGTDTQYF. The CDR3 DNA is TGTGCCAGCAGCCCTCACCGGGGGGCCGGCACAGATACGCAGTATTTT.

This chain links TRBV20-1 with TRBJ2-3; possibly TRBD1 or TRBD2 for D (5 bases each). V was shortened by 7 bases and J by 5 bases, with 16 bases between the two germline ends. The CDR3 is made up of 13 amino acids. Germline CDR1 DFQATT, CDR2 SNEGSKA (reference sequence). The CDR3 loop is CSVHDGAGDTQYF. As DNA, the CDR3 is TGCAGTGTTCATGACGGGGCGGGAGATACGCAGTATTTT.

V gene TRBV5-1 combines with J gene TRBJ2-5; no reliable D call. Trimming stripped 0 bases from V and 5 bases from J, with 8 bases between. The germline CDR1 and CDR2 sequences are SGHRS and YFSETQ. There are 13 residues in the CDR3. The CDR3 here is CASSLASRETQYF. The CDR3 DNA sequence: TGCGCCAGCAGCTTGGCTAGTCGCGAGACCCAGTACTTC.

The rearrangement links TRBV10-3 to TRBJ2-7; 13 bases line up with TRBD2. The V gene's germline CDR1 is ENHRY and CDR2 SYGVKD. V lost 7 bases and J lost 7; bases outside the gene matches: 7. The CDR3 sequence is 14 residues long. In DNA form, the CDR3 reads TGTGCCATCACCACTAGCGGGAGGGCGGGTGAGCAGTACTTC. Protein sequence: CAITTSGRAGEQYF.

This clonotype was detected only a few times. Compared with germline, one end of the junction differs, possibly owing to a read error. This chain joins TRBV10-3 and TRBJ2-1; D is undetermined. From germline, CDR1 is ENHRY and CDR2 SYGVKD. The CDR3 is 13 residues long. CDR3 nucleotides: TGTGCCAGCAGTTACTCTCCACATAGCCTGGCGTTCTTC. Translating it yields CASSYSPHSLAFF.

The rearrangement links TRBV5-4 to TRBJ2-7, with 7 bases matching TRBD1. V was pared by 4 bases and J by 1 base, with 2 bases of the junction left unmatched. Germline-derived CDR1 and CDR2 are SGHNT and YYREEE (reference sequence). The CDR3 is made up of 13 amino acids. This CDR3 is CASSTQGSYEQYF. The CDR3 coding sequence is TGTGCCAGCAGCACACAGGGGTCCTACGAGCAGTACTTC.

The V gene is TRBV29-1, the J gene TRBJ1-1; 7 bases agree with TRBD1. This CDR3 spans 13 amino acids. Looked up from germline, CDR1 is SQVTM and CDR2 is ANQGSEA. The J segment lost 10 bases and the V segment lost 5 bases, leaving 13 bases of the junction unmatched. The CDR3 is CSVIWGQRSGAFF. In nucleotides, the CDR3 is TGCAGCGTTATATGGGGACAGCGAAGTGGAGCTTTCTTT.

The gene calls are TRBV30 and TRBJ1-2; no firm D call. The CDR3 is 12 amino acids. V was shortened by 0 bases and J by 7 bases, with 9 bases between the two germline ends. Germline V gives CDR1 GTSNPN, CDR2 SVGIG (reference sequence). CDR3 region: CAWSVRWPGYTF. The DNA of the CDR3 is TGTGCCTGGAGTGTACGTTGGCCTGGCTACACCTTC.

This clonotype was counted many times. The gene calls are TRBV20-1 and TRBJ1-6, with D maybe TRBD1 (5 bases). The CDR3 totals 15 residues. Germline V CDR1 and CDR2: DFQATT, SNEGSKA (reference sequence). The ends were cut back, 1 base at V and 5 bases at J, with 12 bases in the middle. The CDR3 nucleotides read TGCAGTGCTAGAGGCAAGGGGAAGGATAATTCACCCCTCCACTTT. This gives the protein CSARGKGKDNSPLHF.

The chain employs TRBV12-3 or TRBV12-4 and TRBJ1-6; 10 bases match TRBD1. V shed 5 bases, J shed 7 bases, and the junction held 5 bases outside the gene matches. The CDR3 length is 15 residues. The DNA of the CDR3 is TGTGCCAGCAGTGAGGGACAGGGGATGAATTCACCCCTCCACTTT. It yields the protein CASSEGQGMNSPLHF.

The chain couples TRBV24-1 to TRBJ1-5; no definite D call. The CDR3 contains 12 residues. The ends were cut back, 5 bases at V and 7 bases at J, with 8 bases in the middle. Germline values: CDR1 KGHDR, CDR2 SFDVKD. This CDR3 is CATSAVGQPQHF. DNA of the CDR3: TGTGCCACCAGTGCCGTAGGACAGCCCCAGCATTTT.

This clonotype was recorded at least ten times. The chain carries TRBV4-3 and TRBJ1-1; D is unclear. CDR3 size: 13 residues. Trimming left V 0 bases short and J 7 bases short, with 9 bases between. CDR1 is LGHNA and CDR2 is YSLEER in the germline V gene. The CDR3 DNA reads TGCGCCAGCAGCCAAGATCACGCGGGTGAAGCTTTCTTT. It yields the protein CASSQDHAGEAFF.

The chain recombines TRBV27 with TRBJ2-1; TRBD2 matches 8 bases. Germline V gives CDR1 MNHEY, CDR2 SMNVEV (reference sequence). The length of the CDR3 is 14 residues. The ends lost 2 bases at V and 9 bases at J; junction bases unmatched: 6. The CDR3 DNA reads TGTGCCAGCAGTTTAGCGGGGGGTTCTGCTGAGCAGTTCTTC. It yields the protein CASSLAGGSAEQFF.

This clonotype has a handful of counts. This sequence joins TRBV25-1 and TRBJ2-7, with 8 bases fitting TRBD2. The CDR3 length is 14 residues. V gave up 5 bases and J gave up 2 bases; unmatched junction bases: 5. CDR1 and CDR2 from the germline V gene are MGHDK and SYGVNS. CDR3 coding DNA: TGTGCCAGCAGTTCGCGGACTAGCCCCTACGAGCAGTACTTC. Residues: CASSSRTSPYEQYF.

V and J are TRBV7-8 and TRBJ2-7; no firm D call. The V gene's germline CDR1 is SGHVS and CDR2 FQNEAQ. V lost 2 bases to trimming and J lost 5 bases, with 19 bases between them. The CDR3 is 16 residues long. The CDR3 sequence: CASSLKRSQRRDEQYF. The CDR3 DNA sequence: TGTGCCAGCAGCTTAAAGAGGAGTCAGCGCCGCGACGAGCAGTACTTC.

The V call is TRBV24-1, the J call TRBJ1-1; a possible D gene is TRBD1 (6 bases). This CDR3 is 12 amino acids long. The ends were cut back, 9 bases at V and 3 bases at J, with 10 bases in the middle. Germline CDR1 KGHDR, CDR2 SFDVKD. The CDR3 spells CATRGQYTEAFF. For the CDR3, the DNA is TGTGCCACCCGCGGACAGTACACTGAAGCTTTCTTT.

This clonotype was counted many times. Here the CDR3 DNA reads TGCGCCAGCAGCCAACATCTCGGGGACACTGAAGCTTTCTTT. Protein product: CASSQHLGDTEAFF. V is TRBV4-1 and J is TRBJ1-1, with D unresolved. Germline V gene sequence: CDR1 MGHRA, CDR2 YSYEKL. V dropped 2 bases and J dropped 3 bases, with 10 bases sitting between them. The CDR3 spans 14 residues.